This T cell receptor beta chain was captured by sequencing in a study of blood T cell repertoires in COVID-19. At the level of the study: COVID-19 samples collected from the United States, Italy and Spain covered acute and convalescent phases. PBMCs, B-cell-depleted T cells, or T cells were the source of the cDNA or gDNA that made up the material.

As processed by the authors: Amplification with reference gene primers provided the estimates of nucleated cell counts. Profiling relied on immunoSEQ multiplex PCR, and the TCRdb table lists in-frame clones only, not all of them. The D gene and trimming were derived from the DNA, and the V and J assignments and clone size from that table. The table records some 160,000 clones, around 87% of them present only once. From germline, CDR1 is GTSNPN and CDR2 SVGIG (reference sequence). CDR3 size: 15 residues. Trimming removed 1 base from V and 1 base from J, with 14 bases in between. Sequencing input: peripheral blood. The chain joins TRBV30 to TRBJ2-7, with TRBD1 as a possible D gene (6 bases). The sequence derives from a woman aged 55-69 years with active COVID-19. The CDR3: CAWSALWTASYEQYF. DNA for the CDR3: TGTGCCTGGAGTGCCCTTTGGACAGCTTCCTACGAGCAGTACTTC.